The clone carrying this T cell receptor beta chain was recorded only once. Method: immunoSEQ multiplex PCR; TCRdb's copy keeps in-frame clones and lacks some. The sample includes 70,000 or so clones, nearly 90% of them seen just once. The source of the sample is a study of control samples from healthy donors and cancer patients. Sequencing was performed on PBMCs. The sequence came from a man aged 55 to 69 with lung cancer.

CDR3 coding DNA: TGTGCCAGCAGTTCTTTCGGAGAAGCTTTCTTT. Its protein is CASSSFGEAFF. The chain uses TRBV12-3 or TRBV12-4 and TRBJ1-1; D is unclear. Trimming shortened V by 4 bases and J by 8 bases, and 8 bases separated the two germline ends. This CDR3 comprises 11 residues.